This T cell receptor (beta chain) appears in the sequencing data of a study of blood T cells in healthy people across ages (dated by TCRdb to between 2015 and 2016). Turning to the overall study: In model experiments, roughly one uniquely barcoded TCR beta cDNA molecule per two T cells was captured by template switching. Age-related changes in TCR beta repertoire diversity were measured in the study by deep sequencing normalized with unique cDNA molecular identifiers. Four age groups were formed from the donors: young (average about 15 years), middle-aged (around 37), aged (about 68) and long-lived (around 82). Donors of different ages were randomly distributed across sequencing lanes to avoid experimental bias. For two donors (one aged 18 to 30 and one aged 80 or older), the study analyzed two additional independent replicas of 1 million unique cDNA reads from the same blood draw.

Including the terminal cysteine and phenylalanine, the CDR3 comprises 19 residues. Left in the record is the CDR3 DNA by itself, 57 bases read in frame from the first base. Clipping removes 3 bases from V and 1 base from J, with 14 as the unmatched junction base count. Via the germline V gene, CDR1 is MNHEY and CDR2 SVGEGT. A single count supports this clonotype. Its antigen remains undetermined. Nothing much larger sits one base from this clone, and base qualities are not available. A single read offers scant evidence. Donors were 40 or so systemically healthy Caucasian individuals from Russia aged roughly 6 to 90 years. Each donor gave about 11 milliliters of peripheral blood, drawn into EDTA-treated Vacutainer tubes. Ficoll-Paque density-gradient centrifugation was used to isolate PBMCs, with at least 6.5 million per sample. Total RNA, at least 6 micrograms per sample, was extracted from PBMCs with Trizol reagent. For every donor, flow cytometry on a PBMC aliquot measured the percentage of naive CD45RAhigh/CD27high T cells.

Broad study findings and their caveats: Estimates of total diversity based on one million sequenced T cells were considered lower bounds and underestimates. Conclusive comparison of naive and antigen-experienced compartments was prevented by the profiling of bulk unsorted PBMCs. Compared with the aged group, the long-lived group had more naive CD4+ T cells, fewer expanded clones and increased TCR diversity, suggesting age selection. The CMV infection status of donors was not known, potentially confounding age-related changes in expanded clonotypes. Observed TCR beta diversity per million T cells fell roughly linearly with age, and a significant reduction was already apparent by age around 36. There was a strong correlation between observed TCR beta diversity and the percentage of naive T cells measured by flow cytometry.

Libraries were constructed by 5' RACE. Sequenced using an Illumina HiSeq 2500. A second 7 to 11 cycle PCR used a sample-barcoded 5' primer and a J-beta primer mix. A template-switch 5' adaptor carrying 12 random nucleotides introduced a unique molecular identifier onto each TCR beta cDNA molecule. At least 2.5 million CDR3-containing paired-end reads were obtained from each sample. First-strand cDNA synthesis was performed from all RNA using the Mint cDNA synthesis kit, with priming by a TRBC-specific oligonucleotide. Following uracil-DNA glycosylase treatment, a first 18-cycle PCR with universal primers M1SS and BC2_uni_R was performed on all cDNA. From the authors' description of their analysis: For normalization, 1 million high-quality reads, each with a distinct molecular identifier, were randomly selected from each sample. Reads with shared molecular identifiers were discarded instead of being binned into consensus sequences. MiTCR, run with a Q25 quality threshold and the strictest error-elimination algorithm, handled CDR3 identification, clonotype clustering and error correction. A nonparametric unseen species model with Euler transformation was used to estimate lower-bound total TCR beta diversity. TCRdb's own reprocessing of the public reads used fastp at Q25 and MiXCR and kept productive beta chains. Under each unique CDR3 protein, matching rows form one entry showing the most common genes and DNA. These V and J calls originate from TCRdb's pipeline instead of the authors' own analysis. The sample includes about 780,000 distinct CDR3 sequences, with more than 35% observed a single time. The top ten hold around 18% of the sample.

This receptor chain uses TRBV6-2 or TRBV6-3 and TRBJ2-4, and TRBD2 aligns with 8 junction nucleotides. The sequence derives from a man older than 75 in good health. Sequencing used blood. The CDR3 here reads CASSYRWREVPGAKNIQYF. The DNA sequence follows: TGTGCCAGCAGTTATAGATGGCGGGAGGTACCAGGGGCCAAAAACATTCAGTACTTC.